The 28 T cell receptor beta chains below all came from one sample that was sequenced in a study of T cell changes during pregnancy in multiple sclerosis. Profiled with immunoSEQ multiplex PCR; TCRdb holds only in-frame clones, not every one. The sample holds 45,000 to 50,000 clones, about 91% seen once. The sequencing here drew on CD4+ T cells from peripheral blood mononuclear cells, taken in the second trimester of pregnancy. These receptor sequences come from a female donor in good health, enrolled as a control in a pregnancy study.

The J gene is TRBJ2-5, the V gene TRBV27; D not resolved. CDR1 and CDR2 (germline): MNHEY, SMNVEV (reference sequence). The CDR3 contains 14 residues. V was trimmed by 3 bases and J by 1 base, leaving 9 bases between them. The CDR3 loop reads CASSFSPSQETQYF. CDR3 sequence (DNA): TGTGCCAGCAGTTTTTCCCCCTCCCAAGAGACCCAGTACTTC.

The J gene is TRBJ2-7, the V gene TRBV15, with 7 bases lining up with TRBD1. The J segment lost 2 bases and the V segment lost 2 bases, leaving 6 bases of the junction unmatched. The CDR3 totals 15 residues. CDR1 LNHNV and CDR2 YYDKDF come from the germline V gene (reference sequence). This chain's CDR3 is CATSRQQGTAYEQYF. Here the CDR3 DNA reads TGTGCCACCAGCAGACAACAGGGGACCGCCTACGAGCAGTACTTC. The full variable domain, its missing parts supplied by reference TRBV15 and TRBJ2-7, is DAMVIQNPRYQVTQFGKPVTLSCSQTLNHNVMYWYQQKSSQAPKLLFHYYDKDFNNEADTPDNFQSRRPNTSFCFLDIRSPGLGDTAMYLCATSRQQGTAYEQYFGPGTRLTVT.

This chain links TRBV6-1 with TRBJ1-2; 9 nucleotides align to TRBD1. Looked up from germline, CDR1 is MNHNS and CDR2 is SASEGT. After removal of 2 bases from V and 8 bases from J, the junction contained 9 bases not matched to a gene. The CDR3 is 15 amino acids. CDR3 sequence reads: CASSEPGQGRWGYTF. CDR3 nucleotide sequence: TGTGCCAGCAGTGAACCGGGACAGGGCCGTTGGGGCTACACCTTC.

J is TRBJ2-7 and V is TRBV20-1; unclear D gene. The CDR3 loop spans 11 amino acids. Germline V lookup: CDR1 DFQATT, CDR2 SNEGSKA (reference sequence). Trimming removed 0 bases at V and 7 bases at J, with 7 bases between. Written as DNA, the CDR3 is TGCAGTGCTAGAGAGGCCAGGGAGCAGTACTTC. It is translated as CSAREAREQYF.

The gene calls are TRBV7-2 and TRBJ1-2; D may be TRBD1 (6 bases). The CDR3 is 14 residues long. Germline values: CDR1 SGHTA, CDR2 FQGNSA. The V and J ends lost 8 bases and 5 bases respectively, with 18 bases between them. CDR3 nucleotides: TGTGCCAGCCAAAGGGGGGGCCTGGGGTATGGCTACACCTTC. Its protein is CASQRGGLGYGYTF.

This rearrangement joins TRBV27 to TRBJ1-2; D is ambiguous. Germline assignment: CDR1 MNHEY and CDR2 SMNVEV (reference sequence). The CDR3 length is 17 residues. The V and J ends lost 3 bases and 0 bases respectively, with 17 bases between them. CDR3 region: CASSFRGVGVTNYGYTF. In DNA form, the CDR3 reads TGTGCCAGCAGTTTCCGGGGTGTTGGGGTAACTAACTATGGCTACACCTTC.

The DNA of the CDR3 is TGCGCCAGCAGTGTGGGACAGGGGATTGGTGGCTACACCTTC. It codes for CASSVGQGIGGYTF. The chain joins TRBV10-2 to TRBJ1-2, with 10 bases that match TRBD1. CDR1 is WSHSY, CDR2 SAAADI, per germline. With V trimmed by 4 bases and J by 7 bases, 6 bases remained unmatched. The CDR3 length is 14 residues.

The chain carries TRBV7-9 and TRBJ2-5; D might be TRBD2 (6 bases). CDR3 length equals 15 residues. The germline CDR1 and CDR2 sequences are SEHNR and FQNEAQ (reference sequence). Between the trimmed V and J ends, which lost 3 bases and 2 bases, there was a span of 13 bases. The CDR3 DNA sequence: TGTGCCAGCAGCTTCGGGGCTAGCGTTCAAGAGACCCAGTACTTC. Translation gives CASSFGASVQETQYF.

V is TRBV10-3 and J is TRBJ2-2; 13 bases match TRBD2. V lost 11 bases and J lost 0; bases outside the gene matches: 3. Per the germline V gene, CDR1 is ENHRY and CDR2 is SYGVKD. This CDR3 contains 15 residues. Here the CDR3 DNA reads TGTGCCTCGGGACTAGCGGGGCCGAACACCGGGGAGCTGTTTTTT. This translates into CASGLAGPNTGELFF.

The CDR3 coding sequence is TGTGCCAGCGGGCGAAGGACTAGCGGGGGGGCAGGAGAGACCCAGTACTTC. Encoded protein: CASGRRTSGGAGETQYF. The rearrangement uses TRBV5-4 and TRBJ2-5; 15 bases agree with TRBD2. Germline V gene sequence: CDR1 SGHNT, CDR2 YYREEE (reference sequence). This CDR3 has 17 residues. The junction had 11 bases not matched to a gene; V was cut back by 7 bases and J by 4 bases.

The chain joins TRBV6-1 to TRBJ1-4; 9 nucleotides agree with TRBD1. Germline CDR1 reads MNHNS; CDR2 reads SASEGT. This CDR3 has 14 amino acids. The V gene end was trimmed by 8 bases and the J gene end by 6 bases; junction bases not matched to a gene: 7. Written as DNA, the CDR3 is TGTGCCAGCGCTACAGGGGGCGTGGATGAAAAACTGTTTTTT. Encoded protein: CASATGGVDEKLFF.

The genes are TRBV5-5 and TRBJ2-5; 8 nucleotides line up with TRBD2. Trimming cost V 1 base and J 0 bases; bases outside gene matches: 2. Germline V CDR1 and CDR2: SGHKS, YYEKEE (reference sequence). This CDR3 is 15 amino acids long. CDR3 in DNA: TGTGCCAGCAGCTTGCGGGGGGGTAACCAAGAGACCCAGTACTTC. Its protein is CASSLRGGNQETQYF. Together with reference TRBV5-5 and TRBJ2-5, the CDR3 gives the full variable domain: DAGVTQSPTHLIKTRGQQVTLRCSPISGHKSVSWYQQVLGQGPQFIFQYYEKEERGRGNFPDRFSARQFPNYSSELNVNALLLGDSALYLCASSLRGGNQETQYFGPGTRLLVL.

The chain combines TRBV4-2 with TRBJ1-5; D may be TRBD1 (5 bases). Germline V CDR1 and CDR2: LGHNA, YNFKEQ. This CDR3 is built from 15 residues. Trimming shortened V by 1 base and J by 4 bases, and 11 bases separated the two germline ends. CDR3 sequence (DNA): TGTGCCAGCAGCCAAGTAGGCAGGGCAAATCAGCCCCAGCATTTT. The encoded protein is CASSQVGRANQPQHF.

The chain combines TRBV11-3 with TRBJ1-2; D perhaps matches TRBD1 (6 bases). Germline V gene sequence: CDR1 SGHNT, CDR2 YENEEA. The CDR3 contains 15 residues. The ends were cut back, 2 bases at V and 6 bases at J, with 16 bases in the middle. This CDR3 reads CASSLRAQGGDGYTF. CDR3 in DNA: TGTGCCAGCAGCTTACGTGCACAGGGAGGGGATGGCTACACCTTC. Full variable domain (rest looked up from reference TRBV11-3 and TRBJ1-2): EAGVVQSPRYKIIEKKQPVAFWCNPISGHNTLYWYLQNLGQGPELLIRYENEEAVDDSQLPKDRFSAERLKGVDSTLKIQPAELGDSAVYLCASSLRAQGGDGYTFGSGTRLTVV.

The chain carries TRBV29-1 and TRBJ2-5; D is perhaps TRBD2 (7 bases). Germline CDR1 is SQVTM and CDR2 is ANQGSEA. The CDR3 covers 14 residues. V was pared by 7 bases and J by 5 bases, with 20 bases between. CDR3 in amino acids: CSAQGGGVWETQYF. The CDR3 DNA follows: TGCAGCGCCCAAGGGGGGGGAGTATGGGAGACCCAGTACTTC. The variable domain in full, with the rest retrieved from reference TRBV29-1 and TRBJ2-5, is SAVISQKPSRDICQRGTSLTIQCQVDSQVTMMFWYRQQPGQSLTLIATANQGSEATYESGFVIDKFPISRPNLTFSTLTVSNMSPEDSSIYLCSAQGGGVWETQYFGPGTRLLVL.

Comment on this clone: Compared with germline, one end of the junction differs, possibly owing to a read error. The rearrangement joins TRBV5-6 to TRBJ2-1; 12 bases fit TRBD1. Looked up from germline, CDR1 is SGHDT and CDR2 is YYEEEE. CDR3 length: 15 residues. CDR3 residues: CASRTMGTGGNGQFF. The CDR3 DNA follows: TGTGCCAGCAGGACAATGGGGACAGGGGGCAATGGGCAGTTCTTC.

This chain joins TRBV19 and TRBJ1-5; TRBD1 agrees at 9 bases. The CDR3 has 14 amino acids. Trimming cost V 6 bases and J 7 bases; bases outside gene matches: 7. From germline, CDR1 is LNHDA and CDR2 SQIVND (reference sequence). CDR3: CASSITGGGQPQHF. CDR3 sequence (DNA): TGTGCCAGTAGCATAACAGGGGGCGGACAGCCCCAGCATTTT.

Here the CDR3 DNA reads TGTGCCAGCAGCCCGACAGCGGGGGAGCAGTACTTC. Translating it yields CASSPTAGEQYF. This rearrangement joins TRBV7-9 to TRBJ2-7; 7 bases are a match to TRBD2. CDR1 SEHNR and CDR2 FQNEAQ come from the germline V gene (reference sequence). CDR3 length equals 12 residues. Losses at the gene ends were 5 bases for V and 7 bases for J; bases not matched to a gene: 5.

The CDR3 DNA is TGTGCCAGCTCACCATGGCTAGCGGGGGACCTTAGCACAGATACGCAGTATTTT. It translates to CASSPWLAGDLSTDTQYF. The V gene is TRBV18, the J gene TRBJ2-3, with 10 bases matching TRBD2. CDR1 and CDR2 from the germline V gene are KGHSH and LQKENI. Germline trimming cut 2 bases from V and 0 bases from J; bases unmatched to any gene: 8. The CDR3 contains 18 residues. The whole variable domain, remainder taken from reference TRBV18 and TRBJ2-3, is NAGVMQNPRHLVRRRGQEARLRCSPMKGHSHVYWYRQLPEEGLKFMVYLQKENIIDESGMPKERFSAEFPKEGPSILRIQQVVRGDSAAYFCASSPWLAGDLSTDTQYFGPGTRLTVL.

The table lists this clone with a count of one. V is TRBV7-2 and J is TRBJ1-2; D may be TRBD1 (5 bases). The CDR3 is 12 amino acids. The germline V gene encodes CDR1 SGHTA and CDR2 FQGNSA. V was shortened by 5 bases and J by 7 bases, with 11 bases between the two germline ends. CDR3 amino acids: CASSPGRFGYTF. In DNA, the CDR3 is TGTGCCAGCAGCCCAGGGAGGTTTGGCTACACCTTC.

This chain connects TRBV5-1 to TRBJ2-1; 8 bases are shared with TRBD2. In germline, CDR1 is SGHRS, CDR2 YFSETQ. CDR3 size: 18 residues. V lost 0 bases, J lost 2 bases, and 10 bases stayed unmatched. The CDR3: CASSLVRSSGPTYNEQFF. CDR3 nucleotides: TGCGCCAGCAGCTTGGTGAGGTCTAGCGGGCCTACCTACAATGAGCAGTTCTTC.

The rearrangement joins TRBV5-1 to TRBJ2-7; maybe TRBD1 (6 bases). V lost 6 bases and J lost 4, with 8 bases in between. The CDR3 is 11 amino acids. Germline CDR1 SGHRS, CDR2 YFSETQ. The CDR3 loop reads CASKGEYEQYF. The CDR3 DNA follows: TGCGCCAGCAAGGGGGAGTACGAGCAGTACTTC.

The rearrangement joins TRBV6-6 to TRBJ2-7, with D possibly TRBD2 on 6 matching bases. V shed 7 bases and J shed 6 bases, with 13 bases lying between them. Germline V gene data show CDR1 as MNHNY and CDR2 as SVGAGI (reference sequence). CDR3 length equals 12 residues. The CDR3: CASTTQAGEQYF. Written as DNA, the CDR3 is TGTGCCAGCACAACCCAAGCGGGCGAGCAGTACTTC.

The rearrangement uses TRBV13 and TRBJ1-2; D gene unclear. CDR3 length equals 14 residues. Per germline, CDR1 PRHDT and CDR2 FYEKMQ (reference sequence). V was cut by 6 bases and J by 5 bases, with 16 bases left in between. CDR3 nucleotides: TGTGCCAGCAGGGTAGCGGGCAGTAGGTATGGCTACACCTTC. It translates to CASRVAGSRYGYTF.

This rearrangement joins TRBV11-3 to TRBJ2-7, with D tentatively TRBD1 (6 bases). Germline loops: CDR1 SGHNT, CDR2 YENEEA. Trimming stripped 4 bases from V and 7 bases from J, with 17 bases between. The CDR3 is made up of 14 amino acids. This CDR3 reads CASSSGQPASEQYF. The CDR3 DNA is TGTGCCAGCAGCTCGGGACAACCTGCCTCGGAGCAGTACTTC.

J is TRBJ1-6 and V is TRBV6-5; possibly TRBD1 for D (5 bases). Trimming took off 5 bases at V and 7 bases at J, with 12 bases between the two ends. The CDR3 contains 14 residues. The germline V gene has CDR1 MNHEY and CDR2 SVGAGI. The CDR3 DNA is TGTGCCAGCAGTGAGAGACAGAGAAATTCACCCCTCCACTTT. Translating gives CASSERQRNSPLHF.

The rearrangement links TRBV19 to TRBJ2-7; 12 bases are a match to TRBD2. The V and J ends lost 3 bases and 1 base, in that order; junction bases with no gene match: 7. CDR1 is LNHDA, CDR2 SQIVND, per germline (reference sequence). CDR3 length: 17 residues. The DNA for the CDR3 is TGTGCCAGTAGTATGGCCCTACTAGCGGGGGGTTCCTACGAGCAGTACTTC. It encodes CASSMALLAGGSYEQYF. The full variable domain, its missing parts supplied by reference TRBV19 and TRBJ2-7, is DGGITQSPKYLFRKEGQNVTLSCEQNLNHDAMYWYRQDPGQGLRLIYYSQIVNDFQKGDIAEGYSVSREKKESFPLTVTSAQKNPTAFYLCASSMALLAGGSYEQYFGPGTRLTVT.

The rearrangement links TRBV30 to TRBJ2-7, with a possible D match to TRBD2 (6 bases). The CDR3 runs to 14 residues. Germline V gene sequence: CDR1 GTSNPN, CDR2 SVGIG (reference sequence). Trimming cost V 2 bases and J 1 base, with 12 bases left between them. The CDR3 bases are TGTGCCTGGAGTCTTGCGGGACGATCCTACGAGCAGTACTTC. It translates to CAWSLAGRSYEQYF.